A single sample gave rise to the 14 T cell receptor beta chains below, sequenced in a study of regulatory T cells in long-lasting Graves disease. To make TCR beta libraries, researchers used iRepertoire HTBI primers and Arm-PCR of CDR3 regions. TCRdb analysed the multiplex PCR reads with MiXCR anew, one entry per CDR3 protein. The sample consists of approximately 490,000 distinct CDR3 sequences, around 15% of them appearing once. Noted time point: newly diagnosed GD, antithyroid drugs for less than 3 months. PBMCs provided the RNA from which the TCR library was made. This same sample was also part of a study on T cells in Graves' hyperthyroidism and ophthalmopathy.

The sequences come from peripheral blood mononuclear cells (PBMCs), collected at new diagnosis, from a patient treated with antithyroid drugs. Receptors were obtained from a man between 40 and 49 years old with Graves disease.

This clonotype showed up many times. The V gene is TRBV5-1, the J gene TRBJ2-3, with D hard to call. The CDR3 has 16 residues. Deletions cut 4 bases from V and 5 bases from J, with 20 bases between. Germline V CDR1 and CDR2: SGHRS, YFSETQ. Here the CDR3 DNA reads TGCGCCAGCAGCCCCTCACAGACATGGTCGGGAGATACGCAGTATTTT. Translated, it gives CASSPSQTWSGDTQYF.

This clonotype was recorded a few times. The chain couples TRBV20-1 to TRBJ1-3; D gene unclear. The CDR3 is 16 residues long. Between the trimmed V and J ends, which lost 0 bases and 0 bases, there was a span of 12 bases. Germline-derived CDR1 and CDR2 are DFQATT and SNEGSKA (reference sequence). CDR3 sequence (DNA): TGCAGTGCTAGAGATTTGGCCAGGAACTCTGGAAACACCATATATTTT. Translation: CSARDLARNSGNTIYF.

Many counts were recorded for this clonotype. The chain uses TRBV29-1 and TRBJ2-1; 14 bases agree with TRBD2. CDR3 length: 15 residues. Trimming took 3 bases from V and 2 from J; bases not matched to a gene: 0. In germline, CDR1 is SQVTM, CDR2 ANQGSEA. CDR3 protein: CSVETSGRAYNEQFF. CDR3 bases: TGCAGCGTTGAGACTAGCGGGAGGGCCTACAATGAGCAGTTCTTC.

This clonotype was picked up a small number of times. The rearrangement joins TRBV28 to TRBJ2-1; D not resolved. The CDR3 covers 14 residues. Per germline, CDR1 MDHEN and CDR2 SYDVKM. Trimming left V 7 bases short and J 2 bases short, with 12 bases between. The CDR3: CASKRSGTYNEQFF. DNA for the CDR3: TGTGCCAGCAAGAGGTCAGGCACCTACAATGAGCAGTTCTTC.

The chain combines TRBV11-2 with TRBJ2-3; 14 bases are a match to TRBD2. Germline V gives CDR1 SGHAT, CDR2 FQNNGV. Trimming took 1 base from V and 5 from J; bases not matched to a gene: 8. The CDR3 spans 18 residues. Here the CDR3 reads CASSLVATSGRGGDTQYF. Here the CDR3 DNA reads TGTGCCAGCAGCTTAGTCGCGACTAGCGGGAGGGGAGGAGATACGCAGTATTTT.

There are many counts of this clonotype. The chain couples TRBV20-1 to TRBJ1-1; 8 bases line up with TRBD1. The V gene's germline CDR1 is DFQATT and CDR2 SNEGSKA (reference sequence). J was trimmed by 0 bases and V by 6 bases; bases with no gene match: 12. The CDR3 contains 16 residues. The CDR3 is CSAAPGTGVMNTEAFF. CDR3 bases: TGCAGTGCCGCGCCGGGGACAGGAGTCATGAACACTGAAGCTTTCTTT.

There are many counts of this clonotype. V and J are TRBV2 and TRBJ1-5; D unclear. The germline V gene encodes CDR1 SNHLY and CDR2 FYNNEI. V shed 5 bases and J shed 5 bases, with 13 bases lying between them. CDR3 size: 14 residues. The CDR3 protein is CASSQLRSDQPQHF. The CDR3 region has the DNA TGTGCCAGCAGTCAACTTCGGTCTGATCAGCCCCAGCATTTT.

About this clonotype: The junction and the germline gene differ at one end; a read error may be behind it. The V and J genes are TRBV5-1 and TRBJ2-1; D is unresolved. Germline-derived CDR1 and CDR2 are SGHRS and YFSETQ. CDR3 length: 15 amino acids. The CDR3 protein is CASSLARVSYNEQFF. Written as DNA, the CDR3 is TGTGCCAGCAGCTTAGCACGGGTTTCCTACAATGAGCAGTTCTTC.

This clonotype has ten or more counts. The V call is TRBV20-1, the J call TRBJ2-2, with 7 bases matching TRBD2. The V gene's germline CDR1 is DFQATT and CDR2 SNEGSKA (reference sequence). After removal of 3 bases from V and 3 bases from J, the junction contained 4 bases not matched to a gene. There are 14 residues in the CDR3. The CDR3 region has the DNA TGCAGTGCTAGCGGGACTACCCACACCGGGGAGCTGTTTTTT. Amino acids: CSASGTTHTGELFF.

The V gene is TRBV3-1, the J gene TRBJ2-3, with 7 bases fitting TRBD2. Germline trimming cut 5 bases from V and 3 bases from J; bases unmatched to any gene: 5. The V gene's germline CDR1 is LGHDT and CDR2 YNNKEL (reference sequence). The CDR3 runs 14 residues. DNA of the CDR3: TGTGCCAGCAGCGCGGGAGTCGGGACAGATACGCAGTATTTT. Its translation: CASSAGVGTDTQYF.

This clonotype has ten or more counts. The chain links TRBV11-3 to TRBJ1-1, with 10 bases matching TRBD1. This CDR3 has 14 amino acids. V shed 6 bases, J shed 7 bases, and the junction held 8 bases outside the gene matches. CDR1 is SGHNT and CDR2 is YENEEA in the germline V gene. The CDR3 DNA reads TGTGCCAGCAGGCGACCTAGGGACAGGGGTGAAGCTTTCTTT. It translates to CASRRPRDRGEAFF.

The rearrangement uses TRBV29-1 and TRBJ1-2, with D perhaps TRBD1 (6 bases). This CDR3 is built from 13 residues. V dropped 6 bases and J dropped 5 bases, with 16 bases sitting between them. Germline CDR1 reads SQVTM; CDR2 reads ANQGSEA. CDR3 nucleotides: TGCAGCGTGGGGGGCAGCGGGTTGTATGGCTACACCTTC. Encoded protein: CSVGGSGLYGYTF.

To note about this clonotype: Since a much larger clone is just one base distant, this may be a read error. This chain connects TRBV29-1 to TRBJ2-3; D possibly corresponds to TRBD2 (5 bases). V was cut by 2 bases and J by 4 bases, with 10 bases left in between. CDR3 size: 13 residues. Germline-derived CDR1 and CDR2 are SQVTM and ANQGSEA. CDR3 protein: CSVEMGSADTQYF. The CDR3 DNA reads as TGCAGCGTTGAAATGGGTAGCGCAGATACGCAGTATTTT.

Many counts were recorded for this clonotype. The chain carries TRBV30 and TRBJ1-1; D unclear. Germline V gives CDR1 GTSNPN, CDR2 SVGIG (reference sequence). Trimming took 0 bases from V and 0 from J, leaving 8 bases between them. This CDR3 is built from 14 residues. DNA for the CDR3: TGTGCCTGGAGTGTTCTGGGAGTGAACACTGAAGCTTTCTTT. Translated, it gives CAWSVLGVNTEAFF.